This TCR beta chain stems from a study of cytotoxic CD8 clonotypes in ibrutinib-treated CLL. Looking at the study overall: Response sampling took place at median approximately eleven months of treatment, range 6 to 36. An average of roughly 270,000 productive templates and 94,082 productive rearrangements was obtained per sample.

Profiling relied on immunoSEQ multiplex PCR, and the TCRdb table lists in-frame clones only, not all of them. This table holds 250,000 to 350,000 clones, roughly four fifths found once. Study-level findings and limits: Before falling back toward baseline at progression, clonality had risen at the time of ibrutinib response. Once treatment began, public clonotypes, which were uncommon, contracted or stayed stable.

Worth noting for this clone: What it recognizes is unknown.

The CDR3 covers 15 residues. The V end was cut by 0 bases, the J end by 2 bases, with 8 bases between. Germline V gene lookup returns CDR1 LGHNA and CDR2 YNFKEQ. This sequence joins TRBV4-2 and TRBJ1-5; D unclear. The receptor was isolated from a human donor with chronic lymphocytic leukemia. The sequencing used PBMCs, collected at disease progression, from a patient treated with ibrutinib. In DNA, the CDR3 is TGTGCCAGCAGCCAAGATGTCCAGGGCAATCAGCCCCAGCATTTT. Amino acids: CASSQDVQGNQPQHF.